The 29 T cell receptor beta chains reported below all come from one sample, sequenced in a study of early T cells in non-severe SARS-CoV-2 infection. Each CDR3 protein is one row after TCRdb ran MiXCR on the 5' RACE reads. The sample lists around 31,000 distinct CDR3 sequences; approximately 6% were seen once. The sequencing sample was made of whole blood. All receptors derive from an adult who was a healthcare worker with PCR-confirmed SARS-CoV-2 infection or an uninfected control (not recorded which).

This clonotype was found many times. The chain carries TRBV3-1 and TRBJ1-5; D gene unclear. Per germline, CDR1 LGHDT and CDR2 YNNKEL (reference sequence). The CDR3 runs to 15 residues. Trimming removed 5 bases from V and 1 base from J, with 12 bases in between. The CDR3 region is CASSSTLKSNQPQHF. The CDR3 DNA follows: TGTGCCAGCAGCTCCACTTTGAAGAGCAATCAGCCCCAGCATTTT.

This clonotype occurred a few times. The chain couples TRBV7-9 to TRBJ2-7; TRBD1 matches at 7 bases. The CDR3 loop spans 14 amino acids. From germline, CDR1 is SEHNR and CDR2 FQNEAQ (reference sequence). V lost 5 bases, J lost 4 bases, and 8 bases stayed unmatched. CDR3 coding DNA: TGTGCCAGCAGCGCCACAGGGGCGAGATACGAGCAGTACTTC. Translation: CASSATGARYEQYF.

This clonotype was seen repeatedly, ten times or more. The rearrangement links TRBV7-9 to TRBJ2-7, with 7 positions matching TRBD1. The CDR3 spans 13 residues. Germline CDR1 reads SEHNR; CDR2 reads FQNEAQ (reference sequence). Losses at the gene ends were 8 bases for V and 3 bases for J; bases not matched to a gene: 7. CDR3 DNA: TGTGCCAGCTCCGGGACAGCCAGCTACGAGCAGTACTTC. Translation gives CASSGTASYEQYF.

At least ten counts were recorded for this clonotype. The CDR3 reads CASSRKPNTEAFF. The CDR3 DNA sequence: TGTGCCAGCAGCCGCAAACCGAACACTGAAGCTTTCTTT. V and J are TRBV5-6 and TRBJ1-1; D is undetermined. From germline, CDR1 is SGHDT and CDR2 YYEEEE. This CDR3 has 13 amino acids. Trimming took 4 bases from V and 1 from J, leaving 8 bases between them.

This clonotype occurred a few times. The J gene is TRBJ2-2, the V gene TRBV30; no reliable D call. Looked up from germline, CDR1 is GTSNPN and CDR2 is SVGIG (reference sequence). The CDR3 has 15 residues. V dropped 0 bases and J dropped 5 bases, with 13 bases sitting between them. The CDR3 here is CAWSVVDARTGELFF. For the CDR3, the DNA is TGTGCCTGGAGTGTAGTGGATGCGAGGACCGGGGAGCTGTTTTTT.

This clonotype was seen at least ten times. The chain recombines TRBV28 with TRBJ1-5, with 8 positions matching TRBD1. Germline trimming cut 1 base from V and 3 bases from J; bases unmatched to any gene: 8. The V gene's germline CDR1 is MDHEN and CDR2 SYDVKM. The CDR3 length is 17 residues. The CDR3 nucleotides are TGTGCCAGCAGTTTATCCGGCAGGGGGCGAAACAATCAGCCCCAGCATTTT. Its protein product is CASSLSGRGRNNQPQHF.

This clonotype occurred a few times. The V and J genes are TRBV7-9 and TRBJ1-5, with D uncertain. This CDR3 has 14 residues. Per germline, CDR1 SEHNR and CDR2 FQNEAQ (reference sequence). V was clipped by 1 base and J by 5 bases, with 9 bases between them. CDR3 in DNA: TGTGCCAGCAGCTTAGGATCCGGACATCAGCCCCAGCATTTT. Its translation is CASSLGSGHQPQHF.

This clonotype was seen at least ten times. The chain is built from TRBV18 and TRBJ1-3; D unclear. CDR3 length: 13 residues. Trimming took 5 bases from V and 4 from J, leaving 9 bases between them. The germline CDR1 and CDR2 sequences are KGHSH and LQKENI. In nucleotides, the CDR3 is TGTGCCAGCTCAGGCGGCTCCGGAAACACCATATATTTT. Its translation: CASSGGSGNTIYF.

This clonotype has a handful of counts. The gene calls are TRBV20-1 and TRBJ1-5; D gene ambiguous. The germline gives CDR1 DFQATT, CDR2 SNEGSKA (reference sequence). V was shortened by 1 base and J by 0 bases, with 4 bases between the two germline ends. This CDR3 is 13 amino acids long. CDR3 sequence reads: CSARGDSNQPQHF. The CDR3, as DNA: TGCAGTGCTAGAGGGGATAGCAATCAGCCCCAGCATTTT.

CDR3 sequence reads: CASSLNPGQGGHTQYF. As DNA, the CDR3 is TGTGCCAGCAGCCTCAACCCGGGACAGGGGGGTCATACGCAGTATTTT. The V gene is TRBV7-3, the J gene TRBJ2-3, with 11 bases aligning to TRBD1. V gave up 5 bases and J gave up 7 bases; unmatched junction bases: 11. The CDR3 length is 16 residues. Germline CDR1 SGHTA, CDR2 FQGTGA.

This clonotype appeared many times. J is TRBJ2-5 and V is TRBV20-1; D gene uncertain. The germline V gene has CDR1 DFQATT and CDR2 SNEGSKA (reference sequence). This CDR3 contains 13 residues. Trimming stripped 3 bases from V and 4 bases from J, with 12 bases between. The CDR3: CSASQAAAETQYF. CDR3 in DNA: TGCAGTGCTAGCCAGGCAGCAGCAGAGACCCAGTACTTC.

Turning to this clonotype: Being one base from a much bigger clone, this may be a read error. J is TRBJ2-7 and V is TRBV6-2 or TRBV6-3, with a weak D call TRBD2 (5 bases). The germline V gene has CDR1 MNHEY and CDR2 SVGEGT. The CDR3 sequence is 12 residues long. The CDR3: CASCYGTYEQYF. In DNA, the CDR3 is TGTGCCAGCTGTTACGGGACCTACGAGCAGTACTTC.

There are a few counts of this clonotype. The chain combines TRBV6-5 with TRBJ2-5; D call uncertain. Germline CDR1 and CDR2: MNHEY and SVGAGI. Trimming left V 2 bases short and J 4 bases short, with 5 bases between. The CDR3 is made up of 12 amino acids. CDR3 protein: CASSYTGETQYF. In DNA form, the CDR3 reads TGTGCCAGCAGTTACACGGGAGAGACCCAGTACTTC.

This clonotype was observed at least ten times. V usage is TRBV6-5 and J usage is TRBJ2-1, with D unresolved. V was shortened by 5 bases and J by 0 bases, with 11 bases between the two germline ends. Germline V gives CDR1 MNHEY, CDR2 SVGAGI. The CDR3 runs 15 residues. The CDR3 DNA is TGTGCCAGCAGTCAGACCGAATTCTCCTACAATGAGCAGTTCTTC. Protein sequence: CASSQTEFSYNEQFF.

There are many counts of this clonotype. The chain joins TRBV20-1 to TRBJ1-1; possibly TRBD1 for D (6 bases). With 5 bases removed from V and 1 base from J, the gap between germline ends came to 11 bases. Germline lookup yields CDR1 DFQATT and CDR2 SNEGSKA (reference sequence). The CDR3 extends over 13 amino acids. CDR3 bases: TGCAGTGCTGGGTTGGGACAGAACACTGAAGCTTTCTTT. This encodes CSAGLGQNTEAFF.

This clonotype has at least ten counts. The rearrangement links TRBV13 to TRBJ2-7; TRBD2 matches at 8 bases. Germline CDR1 PRHDT, CDR2 FYEKMQ (reference sequence). V was pared by 5 bases and J by 0 bases, with 9 bases of the junction left unmatched. This CDR3 is 16 amino acids long. The CDR3, as DNA: TGTGCCAGCAGCCCAAAAGCGGGGGAAAGCTCCTACGAGCAGTACTTC. It yields the protein CASSPKAGESSYEQYF.

In this sample, this clonotype turned up a few times. The chain recombines TRBV20-1 with TRBJ2-7; no clear D. CDR3 length equals 13 residues. V lost 4 bases and J lost 3, with 13 bases in between. Germline CDR1 reads DFQATT; CDR2 reads SNEGSKA (reference sequence). CDR3 amino acids: CSATAPFFYEQYF. The CDR3 coding sequence is TGCAGTGCTACCGCGCCCTTTTTCTACGAGCAGTACTTC.

This clonotype was found a few times. The V and J genes are TRBV9 and TRBJ2-5; TRBD1 is a possible D gene (6 bases). Germline values: CDR1 SGDLS, CDR2 YYNGEE. CDR3 length equals 16 residues. V shed 0 bases and J shed 4 bases, with 16 bases lying between them. The chain's CDR3 is CASSVGTEPQGETQYF. In DNA form, the CDR3 reads TGTGCCAGCAGCGTAGGGACAGAACCCCAGGGAGAGACCCAGTACTTC.

This clonotype turned up a few times. This chain links TRBV4-2 with TRBJ2-5; D perhaps matches TRBD1 (8 bases). There are 13 residues in the CDR3. Trimming took off 1 base at V and 13 bases at J, with 16 bases between the two ends. Looked up from germline, CDR1 is LGHNA and CDR2 is YNFKEQ. CDR3 amino acids: CASSQVGQGGVYF. DNA for the CDR3: TGTGCCAGCAGCCAAGTAGGACAGGGAGGGGTGTACTTC.

This clonotype was counted only a few times. The chain combines TRBV28 with TRBJ2-6, with a tentative D call TRBD1 (5 bases). The CDR3 runs to 16 residues. V lost 3 bases, J lost 4 bases, and 13 bases lay in between. From germline, CDR1 is MDHEN and CDR2 SYDVKM. In DNA, the CDR3 is TGTGCCAGCAGTTTCCTCAGGGTGCTGGGGGCCAACGTCCTGACTTTC. This gives the protein CASSFLRVLGANVLTF.

This clonotype is judged medium-sized. The chain employs TRBV3-1 and TRBJ1-5, with 7 bases fitting TRBD1. V lost 2 bases to trimming and J lost 5 bases; unmatched junction nucleotides: 0. Germline lookup yields CDR1 LGHDT and CDR2 YNNKEL (reference sequence). This CDR3 has 13 amino acids. CDR3 sequence reads: CASSQTGDQPQHF. CDR3 nucleotide sequence: TGTGCCAGCAGCCAAACAGGGGATCAGCCCCAGCATTTT.

This clonotype was seen more than once but under ten times. The chain uses TRBV3-1 and TRBJ2-7; 7 bases map to TRBD2. The CDR3 has 14 residues. Germline CDR1 reads LGHDT; CDR2 reads YNNKEL (reference sequence). Unmatched junction bases numbered 8, after V lost 5 bases and J lost 4 bases. The DNA of the CDR3 is TGTGCCAGCAGCAGTACTAGCGACAAATACGAGCAGTACTTC. Protein product: CASSSTSDKYEQYF.

This clonotype was detected only a few times. The chain recombines TRBV7-2 with TRBJ1-4; D is unresolved. CDR1 SGHTA and CDR2 FQGNSA come from the germline V gene. The CDR3 sequence is 15 residues long. Trimming stripped 5 bases from V and 0 bases from J, with 10 bases between. In DNA form, the CDR3 reads TGTGCCAGCAGCCCCGGACGGCCAACTAATGAAAAACTGTTTTTT. The encoded protein is CASSPGRPTNEKLFF.

This clonotype appeared many times. The CDR3 spells CASSLPEAGELFF. For the CDR3, the DNA is TGTGCCAGCAGTTTACCAGAGGCCGGGGAGCTGTTTTTT. V usage is TRBV27 and J usage is TRBJ2-2; D gene ambiguous. This CDR3 is 13 amino acids long. Trimming stripped 2 bases from V and 6 bases from J, with 7 bases between. Germline V gives CDR1 MNHEY, CDR2 SMNVEV (reference sequence).

This clonotype has only a few counts. The chain joins TRBV10-3 to TRBJ2-5; D is undetermined. Trimming took off 8 bases at V and 0 bases at J, with 7 bases between the two ends. Germline V gene lookup returns CDR1 ENHRY and CDR2 SYGVKD. The CDR3 consists of 12 residues. CDR3 nucleotides: TGTGCCATCGCACGCAACCAAGAGACCCAGTACTTC. It is translated as CAIARNQETQYF.

This clonotype was observed many times. The rearrangement joins TRBV7-9 to TRBJ1-1; 7 bases map to TRBD1. V lost 5 bases and J lost 10; bases outside the gene matches: 7. The CDR3 is 12 residues long. In germline, CDR1 is SEHNR, CDR2 FQNEAQ (reference sequence). The DNA for the CDR3 is TGTGCCAGCAGCGCAGGGACAGCTACAGCTTTCTTT. Translated: CASSAGTATAFF.

The rearrangement links TRBV7-8 to TRBJ1-2; no clear D. In germline, CDR1 is SGHVS, CDR2 FQNEAQ. Trimming removed 5 bases at V and 8 bases at J, with 15 bases between. The CDR3 contains 13 residues. The CDR3: CASSLENWVGYTF. CDR3 nucleotide sequence: TGTGCCAGCAGCCTAGAGAATTGGGTAGGCTACACCTTC.

J is TRBJ2-5 and V is TRBV10-3; D gene ambiguous. CDR3 length equals 13 residues. Germline CDR1 is ENHRY and CDR2 is SYGVKD. V shed 4 bases and J shed 5 bases, with 11 bases lying between them. The CDR3 reads CAISANLGETQYF. Written as DNA, the CDR3 is TGTGCCATCAGTGCTAACCTAGGGGAGACCCAGTACTTC.

This clonotype was picked up many times. CDR3 DNA: TGTGCCAGCAGCTTCAGGACCTACGAGCAGTACTTC. This encodes CASSFRTYEQYF. The gene calls are TRBV5-8 and TRBJ2-7; D not certain. The V end lost 2 bases, the J end lost 2 bases, and 5 bases lay between the germline ends. CDR1 SGHTS and CDR2 YDEGEE come from the germline V gene. The CDR3 runs to 12 residues.